This paragraph reports one T cell receptor beta chain. These data come from a study of blood T cell repertoires in COVID-19. Study-level background: Sites in the United States, Italy and Spain provided acute and convalescent COVID-19 samples.

Original data processing: Estimation of nucleated cell counts relied on the amplification of reference gene primers. The data were produced by immunoSEQ multiplex PCR, yet TCRdb's version contains in-frame clones alone and is incomplete. D and trimming were read from the DNA, whereas the V and J calls and clone size are those reported in that table. The sample includes 250,000 to 300,000 clones, 88% of them seen just once. The V end lost 5 bases, the J end lost 4 bases, and 11 bases lay between the germline ends. This CDR3 is 13 amino acids long. The chain recombines TRBV12-3 or TRBV12-4 with TRBJ1-1; D call uncertain. Sequencing was done on a sample of peripheral blood. This TCR came from a woman in her twenties or thirties who had recovered from COVID-19. CDR3 amino acids: CASSGPFATEAFF. In DNA, the CDR3 is TGTGCCAGCAGTGGGCCCTTCGCCACTGAAGCTTTCTTT.